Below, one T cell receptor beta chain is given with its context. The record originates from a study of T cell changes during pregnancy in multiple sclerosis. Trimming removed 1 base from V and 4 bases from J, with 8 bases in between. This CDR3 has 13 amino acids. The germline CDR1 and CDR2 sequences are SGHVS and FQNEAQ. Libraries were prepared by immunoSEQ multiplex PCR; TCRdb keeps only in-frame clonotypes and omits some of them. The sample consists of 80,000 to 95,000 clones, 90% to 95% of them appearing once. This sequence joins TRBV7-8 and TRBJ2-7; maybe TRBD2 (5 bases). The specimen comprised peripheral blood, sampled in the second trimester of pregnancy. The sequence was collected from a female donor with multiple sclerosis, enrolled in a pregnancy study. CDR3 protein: CASSLDGLYEQYF. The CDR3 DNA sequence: TGTGCCAGCAGCTTAGACGGACTGTACGAGCAGTACTTC. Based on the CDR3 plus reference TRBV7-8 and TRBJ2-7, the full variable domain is GAGVSQSPRYKVAKRGQDVALRCDPISGHVSLFWYQQALGQGPEFLTYFQNEAQLDKSGLPSDRFFAERPEGSVSTLKIQRTQQEDSAVYLCASSLDGLYEQYFGPGTRLTVT.